The 29 T cell receptor beta chains in this list originate from one sample, sequenced in a study of identical twins. Via MiXCR, TCRdb re-called the 5' RACE reads, giving one row per CDR3 protein. The sample includes 470,000 or so distinct CDR3 sequences, 20% to 25% of them seen just once. In addition, the sample was reused for a study of T cells expressing NK-cell markers.

The sequencing input was CD4+ T cells sorted from blood. The receptors were gathered from a woman aged 18-30 years in good health.

This clonotype showed up just a few times. The V and J genes are TRBV28 and TRBJ2-1; D remains ambiguous. Germline assignment: CDR1 MDHEN and CDR2 SYDVKM. Trimming removed 6 bases at V and 4 bases at J, with 13 bases between. This CDR3 is 14 amino acids long. CDR3 DNA: TGTGCCAGCAGCAACGGGCATGGGTACAATGAGCAGTTCTTC. As protein: CASSNGHGYNEQFF.

This clonotype turned up a few times. J is TRBJ2-1 and V is TRBV6-2 or TRBV6-3; TRBD2 matches at 10 bases. Germline values: CDR1 MNHEY, CDR2 SVGEGT. V was clipped by 11 bases and J by 7 bases; unmatched bases: 11. This CDR3 comprises 14 residues. In nucleotides, the CDR3 is TGTGCCGCCTCCACTAGCGGGAACAGGAATGAGCAGTTCTTC. It codes for CAASTSGNRNEQFF.

This chain connects TRBV18 to TRBJ2-5; no reliable D call. Germline V gene data show CDR1 as KGHSH and CDR2 as LQKENI. The CDR3 length is 13 residues. The ends were cut back, 2 bases at V and 7 bases at J, with 11 bases in the middle. This CDR3 is CASSPSSSGTQYF. The CDR3 bases are TGTGCCAGCTCACCATCCAGTTCGGGGACCCAGTACTTC.

The chain uses TRBV21-1 and TRBJ2-7. TRBV21-1 is tagged as a pseudogene. The CDR3 runs 13 residues. CDR3 in amino acids: CASSRRSTYEQYF. For the CDR3, the DNA is TGTGCCAGCAGCAGGAGGAGCACCTACGAGCAGTACTTC.

This clonotype was picked up a small number of times. The CDR3 sequence is CASSDRRSGNTIYF. DNA of the CDR3: TGTGCCAGCAGTGACAGACGCTCTGGAAACACCATATATTTT. V is TRBV12-3 or TRBV12-4 and J is TRBJ1-3, with D possibly TRBD1 on 5 matching bases. CDR3 size: 14 residues. V was trimmed by 5 bases and J by 0 bases, leaving 8 bases between them.

In this sample, this clonotype turned up a few times. The chain combines TRBV12-3 or TRBV12-4 with TRBJ2-3; D is unresolved. Between the trimmed V and J ends, which lost 6 bases and 3 bases, there was a span of 10 bases. The CDR3 runs to 13 residues. The CDR3 loop is CASSRVSTDTQYF. The CDR3 nucleotides read TGTGCCAGCAGCCGCGTTTCGACAGATACGCAGTATTTT.

The gene calls are TRBV15 and TRBJ2-1; TRBD2 agrees at 7 bases. The CDR3 has 15 residues. V shed 1 base and J 4 bases; nucleotides not matched to a gene: 4. Germline V lookup: CDR1 LNHNV, CDR2 YYDKDF (reference sequence). CDR3 amino acids: CATSRVGLGYNEQFF. DNA for the CDR3: TGTGCCACCAGCAGAGTCGGACTAGGATACAATGAGCAGTTCTTC.

The chain couples TRBV20-1 to TRBJ1-1, with D uncertain. Trimming stripped 1 base from V and 11 bases from J, with 2 bases between. The CDR3 is 8 residues long. The V gene's germline CDR1 is DFQATT and CDR2 SNEGSKA (reference sequence). The CDR3 bases are TGCAGTGCTAGAGGGGCTTTCTTT. Translation: CSARGAFF.

The chain links TRBV29-1 to TRBJ1-2; TRBD1 agrees at 9 bases. Looked up from germline, CDR1 is SQVTM and CDR2 is ANQGSEA. V shed 5 bases, J shed 0 bases, and the junction held 7 bases outside the gene matches. This CDR3 contains 15 residues. CDR3 sequence: CSVRDRAIANYGYTF. The DNA for the CDR3 is TGCAGCGTTCGGGACAGGGCCATAGCTAACTATGGCTACACCTTC.

This clonotype was seen only a few times. The rearrangement links TRBV5-5 to TRBJ2-3; a possible D gene is TRBD2 (6 bases). With 0 bases removed from V and 6 bases from J, the gap between germline ends came to 11 bases. This CDR3 is 14 amino acids long. Germline V CDR1 and CDR2: SGHKS, YYEKEE (reference sequence). CDR3 DNA sequence: TGTGCCAGCAGCTTGGAACGGGGGTCGGATACGCAGTATTTT. This sequence encodes CASSLERGSDTQYF.

The V call is TRBV10-3, the J call TRBJ2-6; D not resolved. The length of the CDR3 is 17 residues. Looked up from germline, CDR1 is ENHRY and CDR2 is SYGVKD. V gave up 9 bases and J gave up 1 base, with 19 bases separating them. CDR3 nucleotides: TGTGCCATTCCAACCGACCCTACTCTTTCTGGGGCCAACGTCCTGACTTTC. It encodes CAIPTDPTLSGANVLTF.

The V and J genes are TRBV20-1 and TRBJ2-7; 10 bases align to TRBD1. The CDR3 has 15 residues. J gave up 2 bases and V 0 bases, and 4 bases lay outside the gene matches. The germline gives CDR1 DFQATT, CDR2 SNEGSKA (reference sequence). The CDR3 sequence is CSAREMGQGTYEQYF. CDR3 in DNA: TGCAGTGCTAGAGAGATGGGACAGGGGACCTACGAGCAGTACTTC.

The V gene is TRBV7-2, the J gene TRBJ1-1; D is ambiguous. V lost 5 bases to trimming and J lost 2 bases, with 12 bases between them. Germline values: CDR1 SGHTA, CDR2 FQGNSA. The CDR3 length is 14 residues. The CDR3 bases are TGTGCCAGCAGCCCCAGCCGAGCTAACACTGAAGCTTTCTTT. It codes for CASSPSRANTEAFF.

The chain employs TRBV30 and TRBJ2-5; 11 bases are a match to TRBD1. CDR3 length: 15 residues. The V and J ends lost 3 bases and 1 base, in that order; junction bases with no gene match: 4. Germline V CDR1 and CDR2: GTSNPN, SVGIG (reference sequence). CDR3 residues: CAWSLGTGGQETQYF. CDR3 coding DNA: TGTGCCTGGAGCCTCGGGACAGGGGGCCAAGAGACCCAGTACTTC. The whole variable domain, filled in from reference TRBV30 and TRBJ2-5, reads SQTIHQWPATLVQPVGSPLSLECTVEGTSNPNLYWYRQAAGRGLQLLFYSVGIGQISSEVPQNLSASRPQDRQFILSSKKLLLSDSGFYLCAWSLGTGGQETQYFGPGTRLLVL.

This chain uses TRBV10-2 with TRBJ2-5, with D perhaps matching TRBD1 (5 bases). Germline CDR1 is WSHSY and CDR2 is SAAADI. This CDR3 spans 15 amino acids. V was trimmed by 0 bases and J by 2 bases, leaving 10 bases between them. Here the CDR3 DNA reads TGCGCCAGCAGTGAGTCCAAGGGGCATCAAGAGACCCAGTACTTC. It encodes CASSESKGHQETQYF.

This sequence joins TRBV24-1 and TRBJ2-2; no clear D. The germline V gene has CDR1 KGHDR and CDR2 SFDVKD. V was clipped by 5 bases and J by 0 bases, with 6 bases between them. The CDR3 has 14 amino acids. The CDR3 nucleotides are TGTGCCACCAGTGCCAGCCCGAACACCGGGGAGCTGTTTTTT. As protein: CATSASPNTGELFF.

This chain links TRBV6-1 with TRBJ2-2; D may be TRBD2 (6 bases). Trimming took off 6 bases at V and 0 bases at J, with 11 bases between the two ends. The V gene's germline CDR1 is MNHNS and CDR2 SASEGT. CDR3 length: 15 residues. CDR3 sequence reads: CASSPGLTNTGELFF. DNA of the CDR3: TGTGCCAGCAGCCCCGGACTAACGAACACCGGGGAGCTGTTTTTT.

The gene calls are TRBV2 and TRBJ2-7; possibly TRBD2 for D (6 bases). The V end was cut by 4 bases, the J end by 1 base, with 11 bases between. The CDR3 totals 14 residues. Looked up from germline, CDR1 is SNHLY and CDR2 is FYNNEI. The CDR3 DNA reads as TGTGCCAGCAGTGGAGGGCGGGGATCCTACGAGCAGTACTTC. Translating it yields CASSGGRGSYEQYF.

The chain has TRBV5-1 and TRBJ2-1, with 7 bases lining up with TRBD2. The germline CDR1 and CDR2 sequences are SGHRS and YFSETQ. The CDR3 is 17 amino acids. With 0 bases clipped from V and 4 bases from J, the junction kept 10 bases outside the gene matches. DNA of the CDR3: TGCGCCAGCAGCTTGGCTACTGGTAGCGGGCCATACAATGAGCAGTTCTTC. Amino acids: CASSLATGSGPYNEQFF.

The gene calls are TRBV12-3 or TRBV12-4 and TRBJ2-7, with D possibly being TRBD1 (6 bases). The CDR3 is 13 residues long. V was shortened by 5 bases and J by 3 bases, with 11 bases between the two germline ends. The CDR3 region has the DNA TGTGCCAGCAGTCCGGGACATCGCTACGAGCAGTACTTC. Amino acids: CASSPGHRYEQYF.

The rearrangement joins TRBV2 to TRBJ1-1, with TRBD1 matching 8 bases. The germline V gene encodes CDR1 SNHLY and CDR2 FYNNEI. The CDR3 sequence is 14 residues long. V lost 6 bases, J lost 4 bases, and 7 bases stayed unmatched. In DNA, the CDR3 is TGTGCCAGCAGGGAGGACAGGGTAATCACTGAAGCTTTCTTT. Amino acids: CASREDRVITEAFF.

In this sample, this clonotype turned up a few times. The genes are TRBV5-1 and TRBJ2-1, with D perhaps being TRBD1 or TRBD2 (7 bases each). Germline assignment: CDR1 SGHRS and CDR2 YFSETQ. The CDR3 is made up of 16 amino acids. Trimming shortened V by 4 bases and J by 10 bases, and 24 bases separated the two germline ends. CDR3 protein: CASSDLPPRQGGEQFF. CDR3 in DNA: TGCGCCAGCAGCGACCTACCCCCTAGACAGGGAGGGGAGCAGTTCTTC.

The chain couples TRBV7-9 to TRBJ2-7; the match to TRBD2 covers 10 bases. The V gene end was trimmed by 3 bases and the J gene end by 5 bases; junction bases not matched to a gene: 7. The CDR3 has 15 amino acids. Germline V gives CDR1 SEHNR, CDR2 FQNEAQ (reference sequence). This CDR3 reads CASSFGSGRVNEQYF. DNA of the CDR3: TGTGCCAGCAGCTTCGGGAGCGGGAGGGTCAACGAGCAGTACTTC.

This clonotype was counted a few times. The gene calls are TRBV5-1 and TRBJ1-1, with D maybe TRBD1 (6 bases). The germline V gene has CDR1 SGHRS and CDR2 YFSETQ. This CDR3 region has 15 residues. V was shortened by 0 bases and J by 2 bases, with 11 bases between the two germline ends. CDR3 in amino acids: CASSLATQGNTEAFF. As DNA, the CDR3 is TGCGCCAGCAGCTTGGCCACACAGGGTAACACTGAAGCTTTCTTT. Full variable domain (missing parts from reference TRBV5-1 and TRBJ1-1): KAGVTQTPRYLIKTRGQQVTLSCSPISGHRSVSWYQQTPGQGLQFLFEYFSETQRNKGNFPGRFSGRQFSNSRSEMNVSTLELGDSALYLCASSLATQGNTEAFFGQGTRLTVV.

The sample holds a few counts of this clonotype. V and J are TRBV20-1 and TRBJ2-4; TRBD2 matches at 7 bases. V shed 1 base and J 9 bases; nucleotides not matched to a gene: 6. In germline, CDR1 is DFQATT, CDR2 SNEGSKA (reference sequence). The CDR3 is 13 residues long. CDR3: CSARAPGGSIQYF. The CDR3 DNA is TGCAGTGCTAGAGCCCCGGGCGGGAGCATTCAGTACTTC.

The gene calls are TRBV5-5 and TRBJ2-1, with D uncertain. The V gene's germline CDR1 is SGHKS and CDR2 YYEKEE (reference sequence). The CDR3 consists of 14 residues. V gave up 0 bases and J gave up 6 bases, with 10 bases separating them. CDR3 amino acids: CASSLAPQANEQFF. The CDR3 DNA sequence: TGTGCCAGCAGCTTGGCCCCTCAGGCCAATGAGCAGTTCTTC.

The V gene is TRBV5-5, the J gene TRBJ2-3, with no clear D. Germline assignment: CDR1 SGHKS and CDR2 YYEKEE (reference sequence). This CDR3 has 14 amino acids. The V and J ends lost 3 bases and 2 bases respectively, with 10 bases between them. As DNA, the CDR3 is TGTGCCAGCAGCTCGGACCAAAACACAGATACGCAGTATTTT. Amino acids: CASSSDQNTDTQYF. The full variable domain, its missing parts supplied by reference TRBV5-5 and TRBJ2-3, is DAGVTQSPTHLIKTRGQQVTLRCSPISGHKSVSWYQQVLGQGPQFIFQYYEKEERGRGNFPDRFSARQFPNYSSELNVNALLLGDSALYLCASSSDQNTDTQYFGPGTRLTVL.

The chain is built from TRBV5-4 and TRBJ1-1, with D perhaps matching TRBD1 (5 bases). The germline V and J ends were trimmed by 4 bases and 1 base, with 8 bases remaining between them. This CDR3 has 13 amino acids. In germline, CDR1 is SGHNT, CDR2 YYREEE (reference sequence). CDR3 in amino acids: CASSGGGNTEAFF. The CDR3, as DNA: TGTGCCAGCAGCGGGGGGGGGAACACTGAAGCTTTCTTT.

At least ten counts were recorded for this clonotype. The chain links TRBV29-1 to TRBJ2-1, with D unresolved. There are 12 residues in the CDR3. In germline, CDR1 is SQVTM, CDR2 ANQGSEA. Deletions cut 3 bases from V and 9 bases from J, with 12 bases between. Here the CDR3 reads CSVESGRGEQFF. CDR3 bases: TGCAGCGTTGAGTCCGGACGAGGTGAGCAGTTCTTC.